The next 13 T cell receptor beta chains were all read from a single sample in a study of blood T cell repertoires in COVID-19. TCRdb's copy holds only in-frame clones and misses some; the assay was immunoSEQ multiplex PCR. The repertoire holds about 70,000 clones, with approximately 86% as singletons. The sequenced material came from peripheral blood. These receptors were collected from a human donor in a cohort sampled during active COVID-19.

This chain joins TRBV6-2 or TRBV6-3 and TRBJ2-7; no reliable D call. The CDR3 runs to 13 residues. Germline V gives CDR1 MNHEY, CDR2 SVGEGT. V was cut by 6 bases and J by 2 bases, with 11 bases left in between. Here the CDR3 DNA reads TGTGCCAGCAGCTCCTACGCCCCCTACGAGCAGTACTTC. This codes for CASSSYAPYEQYF.

The chain has TRBV7-9 and TRBJ2-1; TRBD1 aligns across 12 bases. Losses at the gene ends were 8 bases for V and 7 bases for J; bases not matched to a gene: 3. Looked up from germline, CDR1 is SEHNR and CDR2 is FQNEAQ (reference sequence). The CDR3 has 13 amino acids. The CDR3 loop is CASWGQGANEQFF. The CDR3 DNA is TGTGCCAGCTGGGGACAGGGGGCAAATGAGCAGTTCTTC.

In this sample, this clone turned up a few times. V gene TRBV11-1 combines with J gene TRBJ1-2; 7 bases agree with TRBD1. In germline, CDR1 is SGHAT, CDR2 FQDESV (reference sequence). This CDR3 has 14 residues. Trimming took 2 bases from V and 5 from J; bases not matched to a gene: 5. The CDR3 region is CASSLRAQGYGYTF. CDR3 DNA: TGTGCCAGCAGCTTAAGGGCACAGGGGTATGGCTACACCTTC. Full variable domain (outside the CDR3, taken from reference TRBV11-1 and TRBJ1-2): EAEVAQSPRYKITEKSQAVAFWCDPISGHATLYWYRQILGQGPELLVQFQDESVVDDSQLPKDRFSAERLKGVDSTLKIQPAELGDSAMYLCASSLRAQGYGYTFGSGTRLTVV.

V usage is TRBV2 and J usage is TRBJ1-1, with D perhaps TRBD1 (5 bases). V gave up 8 bases and J gave up 7 bases, with 11 bases separating them. The CDR3 loop spans 11 amino acids. CDR1 SNHLY and CDR2 FYNNEI come from the germline V gene. The CDR3 DNA reads TGTGCCAGCCTCAGGGTCGTTGAAGCTTTCTTT. Encoded protein: CASLRVVEAFF. Complete variable domain (other parts from reference TRBV2 and TRBJ1-1): EPEVTQTPSHQVTQMGQEVILRCVPISNHLYFYWYRQILGQKVEFLVSFYNNEISEKSEIFDDQFSVERPDGSNFTLKIRSTKLEDSAMYFCASLRVVEAFFGQGTRLTVV.

CDR3 loop: CASSVGQGIGEKLFF. The CDR3 nucleotides are TGCGCCAGCAGCGTCGGACAGGGAATAGGTGAAAAACTGTTTTTT. J is TRBJ1-4 and V is TRBV5-1; 8 bases map to TRBD1. The CDR3 length is 15 residues. The germline V gene has CDR1 SGHRS and CDR2 YFSETQ. V lost 4 bases and J lost 7; bases outside the gene matches: 9.

V is TRBV28 and J is TRBJ1-1; the D gene is possibly TRBD1 (5 bases). The CDR3 extends over 17 amino acids. CDR1 is MDHEN and CDR2 is SYDVKM in the germline V gene. V was cut by 3 bases and J by 1 base, with 18 bases left in between. CDR3 in DNA: TGTGCCAGCAGTTTCCTTTCGGGGGGGATCTCGAACACTGAAGCTTTCTTT. It translates to CASSFLSGGISNTEAFF.

This clone is judged medium-sized. The identical CDR3 is also encoded by other nucleotide sequences in the sample. The chain carries TRBV2 and TRBJ1-5; 9 nucleotides agree with TRBD1. Trimming removed 9 bases from V and 4 bases from J; junction bases left unmatched: 7. The CDR3 has 14 residues. The germline V gene has CDR1 SNHLY and CDR2 FYNNEI. The CDR3 coding sequence is TGTGCCAGTACACGTGGACAGGGGAATCAGCCCCAGCATTTT. Translating it yields CASTRGQGNQPQHF.

The gene calls are TRBV12-3 or TRBV12-4 and TRBJ2-5, with unresolved D. This CDR3 region has 11 residues. Trimming removed 3 bases at V and 6 bases at J, with 5 bases between. The CDR3 loop is CASSLAQTQYF. CDR3 sequence (DNA): TGTGCCAGCAGTTTGGCCCAGACCCAGTACTTC.

This CDR3 is CASSMTGVSEQYF. The CDR3, as DNA: TGCGCCAGCAGCATGACCGGGGTCAGCGAGCAGTACTTC. The chain couples TRBV5-1 to TRBJ2-7; possible D gene TRBD2, 5 bases. CDR1 and CDR2 (germline): SGHRS, YFSETQ. V gave up 4 bases and J gave up 6 bases, with 14 bases separating them. The CDR3 is 13 residues long.

The V and J genes are TRBV6-5 and TRBJ1-2; perhaps TRBD1 as D (5 bases). The length of the CDR3 is 15 residues. Germline loops: CDR1 MNHEY, CDR2 SVGAGI. The V end was cut by 2 bases, the J end by 2 bases, with 12 bases between. In nucleotides, the CDR3 is TGTGCCAGCAGTTACGACAGAAGGGCGAACTATGGCTACACCTTC. Amino acid sequence: CASSYDRRANYGYTF.

This sequence joins TRBV25-1 and TRBJ2-7, with D possibly being TRBD2 (6 bases). This CDR3 has 12 amino acids. CDR1 is MGHDK and CDR2 is SYGVNS in the germline V gene. The V end lost 5 bases, the J end lost 5 bases, and 10 bases lay between the germline ends. The CDR3 loop reads CASSNRGNEQYF. CDR3 nucleotide sequence: TGTGCCAGCAGTAACCGGGGGAACGAGCAGTACTTC.

CDR3 DNA: TGTGCCAGCAGCTTCCCGGGACAGGATAGTGAGCAGTTCTTC. This sequence encodes CASSFPGQDSEQFF. J is TRBJ2-1 and V is TRBV7-7; 8 positions agree with TRBD1. The germline V gene has CDR1 SSHAT and CDR2 FNYEAQ (reference sequence). After removal of 3 bases from V and 9 bases from J, the junction contained 7 bases not matched to a gene. The length of the CDR3 is 14 residues.

The chain combines TRBV4-1 with TRBJ1-1, with 7 bases lining up with TRBD1. The V segment lost 4 bases and the J segment 1 base; nucleotides outside the gene matches: 6. The germline CDR1 and CDR2 sequences are MGHRA and YSYEKL. This CDR3 region has 15 residues. CDR3: CASSRLDRENTEAFF. In DNA form, the CDR3 reads TGCGCCAGCAGCCGGCTAGACAGGGAGAACACTGAAGCTTTCTTT.